The next 16 T cell receptor beta chains were all read from a single sample in a study of identifying expanded T cells in peripheral blood. The protocol was immunoSEQ multiplex PCR, while the TCRdb copy is restricted to in-frame clones and leaves out a portion. The table shows about 58,000 clones, with approximately 82% occurring only once. The sample was blood. Every receptor here comes from a person aged 18 to 70 in good health.

This chain links TRBV11-3 with TRBJ2-2; D may be TRBD1 (5 bases). V lost 8 bases and J lost 2, with 15 bases in between. This CDR3 comprises 15 residues. Germline V gene lookup returns CDR1 SGHNT and CDR2 YENEEA. The CDR3 region is CASGIGVENTGELFF. CDR3 nucleotide sequence: TGTGCCAGCGGAATAGGGGTGGAAAACACCGGGGAGCTGTTTTTT.

The CDR3 protein is CASSSPGTEAFF. The DNA of the CDR3 is TGTGCCAGCAGTTCCCCGGGGACTGAAGCTTTCTTT. The chain couples TRBV27 to TRBJ1-1; D not resolved. V was clipped by 4 bases and J by 5 bases, with 8 bases between them. The CDR3 length is 12 residues. Germline V gene lookup returns CDR1 MNHEY and CDR2 SMNVEV (reference sequence).

The V and J genes are TRBV7-9 and TRBJ1-1, with D uncertain. Germline CDR1 and CDR2: SEHNR and FQNEAQ (reference sequence). The CDR3 runs 13 residues. Deletions cut 1 base from V and 4 bases from J, with 7 bases between. CDR3 sequence: CASSLGSSTEAFF. Written as DNA, the CDR3 is TGTGCCAGCAGCTTAGGCTCCAGCACTGAAGCTTTCTTT.

The CDR3: CASSLASGRINEQFF. The CDR3 DNA is TGTGCCAGCAGCTTAGCCTCGGGGAGGATCAATGAGCAGTTCTTC. V usage is TRBV7-9 and J usage is TRBJ2-1; D is perhaps TRBD2 (6 bases). This CDR3 spans 15 amino acids. From germline, CDR1 is SEHNR and CDR2 FQNEAQ (reference sequence). The V and J ends lost 0 bases and 6 bases respectively, with 12 bases between them.

The chain has TRBV4-1 and TRBJ2-7, with 8 bases that match TRBD2. Germline V gives CDR1 MGHRA, CDR2 YSYEKL. After removal of 4 bases from V and 9 bases from J, the junction contained 20 bases not matched to a gene. The CDR3 length is 17 residues. As DNA, the CDR3 is TGCGCCAGCAGCCCCGTCCGATGGAGCGGGAGACCTACCGGGCAGTACTTC. It is translated as CASSPVRWSGRPTGQYF.

The rearrangement joins TRBV7-6 to TRBJ2-1; 7 positions match TRBD2. CDR3 size: 18 residues. Germline V gene data show CDR1 as SGHVS and CDR2 as FNYEAQ. Trimming at V came to 1 base and at J to 0 bases, leaving 9 bases not matched to a gene. This CDR3 is CASSLEPFGGSSYNEQFF. CDR3 nucleotide sequence: TGTGCCAGCAGCTTAGAACCCTTCGGCGGGAGCTCCTACAATGAGCAGTTCTTC.

This clone was observed a single time. The chain is built from TRBV4-3 and TRBJ2-1; tentative D call: TRBD1 (6 bases). CDR3 size: 16 residues. The germline CDR1 and CDR2 sequences are LGHNA and YSLEER. V lost 1 base and J lost 4, with 14 bases in between. The CDR3 DNA reads TGCGCCAGCAGCCAAGCAGCAAGGACAGAATACAATGAGCAGTTCTTC. This codes for CASSQAARTEYNEQFF.

The chain carries TRBV19 and TRBJ1-5; D perhaps matches TRBD1 (5 bases). The ends were cut back, 3 bases at V and 6 bases at J, with 12 bases in the middle. The CDR3 totals 14 residues. In germline, CDR1 is LNHDA, CDR2 SQIVND (reference sequence). The CDR3 loop is CASSIGRDGQPQHF. The CDR3 coding sequence is TGTGCCAGTAGTATCGGCAGGGATGGTCAGCCCCAGCATTTT.

This chain connects TRBV11-2 to TRBJ2-3; TRBD1 might be the D (6 bases). V lost 10 bases and J lost 3, with 14 bases in between. This CDR3 region has 13 residues. CDR1 SGHAT and CDR2 FQNNGV come from the germline V gene. CDR3 in DNA: TGTGCCACCAGTCCAGGGGATACAGATACGCAGTATTTT. Amino acids: CATSPGDTDTQYF.

The chain joins TRBV7-9 to TRBJ1-1; 10 bases are a match to TRBD1. Germline V CDR1 and CDR2: SEHNR, FQNEAQ (reference sequence). The V gene end was trimmed by 5 bases and the J gene end by 5 bases; junction bases not matched to a gene: 5. This CDR3 is 14 amino acids long. The CDR3 loop is CASSTGTGATEAFF. For the CDR3, the DNA is TGTGCCAGCAGCACCGGGACAGGGGCGACTGAAGCTTTCTTT.

This chain uses TRBV18 with TRBJ2-7; the D gene is possibly TRBD1 (5 bases). The germline V gene encodes CDR1 KGHSH and CDR2 LQKENI. V was shortened by 0 bases and J by 4 bases, with 10 bases between the two germline ends. This CDR3 has 14 residues. The CDR3 here is CASSPPSRDYEQYF. The CDR3 nucleotides read TGTGCCAGCTCACCACCGAGCAGGGATTACGAGCAGTACTTC.

The CDR3 coding sequence is TGTGCCACCGGTACGAGGGGGAGCCCCACAGATACGCAGTATTTT. This sequence encodes CATGTRGSPTDTQYF. V usage is TRBV27 and J usage is TRBJ2-3; possibly TRBD1 for D (6 bases). The germline V gene encodes CDR1 MNHEY and CDR2 SMNVEV (reference sequence). V gave up 10 bases and J gave up 2 bases, with 19 bases separating them. This CDR3 has 15 residues.

V usage is TRBV5-1 and J usage is TRBJ2-6; either TRBD1 or TRBD2 may fit D (5 bases each). The CDR3 extends over 15 amino acids. Germline V gene sequence: CDR1 SGHRS, CDR2 YFSETQ. V lost 9 bases, J lost 2 bases, and 15 bases lay in between. The CDR3 sequence is CATGTLRPGANVLTF. The CDR3 DNA follows: TGCGCCACCGGGACCCTCAGGCCTGGGGCCAACGTCCTGACTTTC.

This chain connects TRBV6-6 to TRBJ2-1; 8 bases are shared with TRBD1. V gave up 1 base and J gave up 5 bases; unmatched junction bases: 7. This CDR3 contains 16 residues. The germline CDR1 and CDR2 sequences are MNHNY and SVGAGI (reference sequence). The CDR3 DNA follows: TGTGCCAGCAGTTACTTAGGACAGGGCCCAAACAATGAGCAGTTCTTC. This translates into CASSYLGQGPNNEQFF.

The CDR3 sequence: CASSRRSTDTQYF. The DNA for the CDR3 is TGTGCCAGCAGTAGACGGAGCACAGATACGCAGTATTTT. V gene TRBV13 combines with J gene TRBJ2-3; no definite D call. Trimming took 6 bases from V and 0 from J, leaving 7 bases between them. Germline V gene sequence: CDR1 PRHDT, CDR2 FYEKMQ (reference sequence). This CDR3 has 13 residues.

This clone appeared a few times. V and J are TRBV19 and TRBJ1-1; 10 nucleotides line up with TRBD1. After removal of 4 bases from V and 3 bases from J, the junction contained 8 bases not matched to a gene. This CDR3 is built from 16 residues. The germline CDR1 and CDR2 sequences are LNHDA and SQIVND (reference sequence). The CDR3 DNA sequence: TGTGCCAGTAGTACGCCGATAGGACAGGGGGACACTGAAGCTTTCTTT. Its translation is CASSTPIGQGDTEAFF.